The entry below gives a single T cell receptor (beta chain) sequence along with its context. This specimen belongs to a study of blood T cell repertoires in COVID-19. Libraries were prepared by immunoSEQ multiplex PCR; TCRdb keeps only in-frame clonotypes and omits some of them. The top ten hold more than 0.8% of the sample, which has some 150,000 clones, roughly 87% seen once. The germline V and J ends were trimmed by 4 bases and 1 base, with 4 bases remaining between them. Germline lookup yields CDR1 GTSNPN and CDR2 SVGIG (reference sequence). CDR3 length equals 11 residues. Sequenced: peripheral blood. The gene calls are TRBV30 and TRBJ1-1; D uncertain. This clonotype was sampled from a woman between 45 and 65 years old with acute or convalescent COVID-19. CDR3 protein: CAWIQNTEAFF. In DNA form, the CDR3 reads TGTGCCTGGATACAGAACACTGAAGCTTTCTTT.